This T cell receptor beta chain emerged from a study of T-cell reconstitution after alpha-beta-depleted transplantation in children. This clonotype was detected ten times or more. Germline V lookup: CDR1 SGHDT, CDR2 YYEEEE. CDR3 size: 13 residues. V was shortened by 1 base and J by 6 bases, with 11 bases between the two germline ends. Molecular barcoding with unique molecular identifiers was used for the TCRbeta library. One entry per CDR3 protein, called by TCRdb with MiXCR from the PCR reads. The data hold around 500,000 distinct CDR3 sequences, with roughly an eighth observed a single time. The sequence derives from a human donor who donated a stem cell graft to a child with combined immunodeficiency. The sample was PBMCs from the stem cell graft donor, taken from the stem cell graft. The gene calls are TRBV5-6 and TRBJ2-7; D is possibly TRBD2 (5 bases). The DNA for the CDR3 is TGTGCCAGCAGCTTGTACGGGGTTGGCGAGCAGTACTTC. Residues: CASSLYGVGEQYF.